The TCR beta chain described here comes from a study of blood T cell repertoires in COVID-19 (dated by TCRdb to about 2020). About the study as a whole: The collaborator samples originated in the United States, Italy and Spain and spanned the acute and convalescent phases of COVID-19. The material from the prospective study consisted of cDNA or gDNA derived from T cells, B-cell-depleted T cells, or PBMCs. Deeply sampled blood TCRbeta repertoires from subjects exposed to, actively infected with, or recovered from COVID-19 were included in the dataset. A freely available public database, intended as a resource for researchers studying the immune response to SARS-CoV-2, is where the repertoires were released. Samples came from the ongoing ImmuneRACE study (first 160 participants) plus 1,254 subjects from 6 global collaborators. The sample metadata nearly always contained a de-identified subject ID, COVID-19 status, age in years and sex. Where available, HLA class I and class II types were taken from metadata supplied by the sample provider and were not determined by assay-based typing.

The immunoSEQ Assay, a bias-controlled multiplex PCR, was used to amplify TCRbeta CDR3 regions from genomic DNA. On the study's bioinformatics: Nucleated cell counts per sample were estimated from amplification of reference gene primers within the assay. To quantify the absolute abundance of each unique TCRbeta CDR3 rearrangement, sequence reads were collapsed and filtered. For each sample, productive Simpson clonality was calculated as the square root of Simpson's diversity index across productive rearrangements. TCRdb re-hosts the immuneACCESS table, in-frame sequences only. Its copies lack some clones; in the studies checked, an unresolved V gene accounts for under half of them, and the cause for the rest is not known. The V and J calls and clone size are taken from that table; D and trimming were inferred from the DNA. A total of some 250,000 clones appear in this sample, approximately 81% of them only once. The top ten clonotypes cover 2.5% to 3.5% of the sample.

With regard to this clone: Its binding antigen is unknown. No quality values exist for individual bases; no much larger clone is one base distant.

Each collaborating institution followed its own protocols to collect whole blood in K2EDTA tubes. Collaborator samples were shipped for TCRbeta analysis as frozen whole blood, isolated PBMCs, or DNA extracted from either sample type. Overall study results and their limits: The amount of clinical and demographic metadata varied by source and participant and was provided uncurated.

Sequencing was performed on peripheral blood. This TCR derives from a woman aged 55 to 70 with active or convalescent COVID-19.

The DNA is as follows: TGTGCCAGCAGCCCGCCCGCGGGGGGGCCAGATGAGCAGTTCTTC. This encodes CASSPPAGGPDEQFF. The V and J genes are TRBV28 and TRBJ2-1, with TRBD2 identical over 9 junction bases. At the junction V is shortened by 6 bases and J by 8 bases; bases outside the gene matches: 11. The CDR3 numbers 15 residues from cysteine through phenylalanine. This entry keeps only the CDR3 DNA: 45 bases, framed from base 1. The CDR1 and CDR2 encoded by the germline V gene are MDHEN and SYDVKM.